This TCR beta chain is drawn from a study of blood T cell repertoires in COVID-19. Study overall: Sources were T cells, B-cell-depleted T cells, or PBMCs; the material itself was cDNA or gDNA.

The CDR3 contains 13 residues. CDR1 and CDR2 from the germline V gene are SEHNR and FQNEAQ (reference sequence). The ends were cut back, 0 bases at V and 2 bases at J, with 4 bases in the middle. Sequencing used immunoSEQ multiplex PCR; TCRdb keeps in-frame clones, though not all of them. The repertoire holds 150,000 to 200,000 clones, with around 81% as singletons. Sequenced material: peripheral blood. The sequence was obtained from a man aged 65 to 85 who had recovered from COVID-19. The genes are TRBV7-9 and TRBJ1-1; D unresolved. The CDR3 loop is CASSLAQNTEAFF. The CDR3 DNA reads as TGTGCCAGCAGCTTAGCCCAAAACACTGAAGCTTTCTTT.